The 20 T cell receptor beta chains reported below all come from one sample, sequenced in a study of T cells after posttransplantation cyclophosphamide. Profiling relied on immunoSEQ multiplex PCR, and the TCRdb table lists in-frame clones only, not all of them. The table records some 20,000 clones, under 99% of them present only once. The naive gate required viable CD3+CD4+ or CD3+CD8+ cells with CCR7+CD45RA+CD45RO-CD95-CD27+CD28+ phenotype. The specimen was naive CD4+ T cells sorted from PBMCs. The receptors were sampled from a middle-aged man in good health, CMV-negative, and a related stem cell transplant donor.

This clone was seen once. CDR3 region: CASSLGTGPNYGYTF. CDR3 coding DNA: TGTGCCAGCAGCCTGGGGACAGGGCCCAACTATGGCTACACCTTC. This chain links TRBV14 with TRBJ1-2; 9 positions match TRBD1. Germline V gene data show CDR1 as SGHDN and CDR2 as FVKESK. The CDR3 has 15 residues. The ends lost 4 bases at V and 2 bases at J; junction bases unmatched: 5.

The V gene is TRBV7-3, the J gene TRBJ1-2; D may be TRBD1 (5 bases). Per the germline V gene, CDR1 is SGHTA and CDR2 is FQGTGA. The CDR3 spans 13 residues. Between the trimmed V and J ends, which lost 5 bases and 6 bases, there was a span of 13 bases. The CDR3 loop is CASSARDRDGYTF. CDR3 nucleotides: TGTGCCAGCAGCGCCAGGGATCGGGATGGCTACACCTTC.

V gene TRBV6-1 combines with J gene TRBJ2-3; D call uncertain. Trimming removed 4 bases from V and 4 bases from J, with 12 bases in between. The CDR3 has 14 amino acids. Per germline, CDR1 MNHNS and CDR2 SASEGT. The CDR3 spells CASSVRISPDTQYF. The CDR3 nucleotides are TGTGCCAGCAGTGTCAGGATCTCTCCAGATACGCAGTATTTT.

The chain employs TRBV18 and TRBJ2-4, with D perhaps matching TRBD1 (5 bases). Trimming removed 1 base at V and 1 base at J, with 5 bases between. The CDR3 runs 14 residues. CDR1 and CDR2 from the germline V gene are KGHSH and LQKENI. The CDR3 sequence: CASSPQGAKNIQYF. CDR3 in DNA: TGTGCCAGCTCACCACAGGGGGCCAAAAACATTCAGTACTTC.

J is TRBJ2-5 and V is TRBV7-2, with a weak D call TRBD2 (5 bases). CDR3 length: 15 amino acids. V was cut by 1 base and J by 6 bases, with 15 bases left in between. Germline V CDR1 and CDR2: SGHTA, FQGNSA. For the CDR3, the DNA is TGTGCCAGCAGCTTAGACCCCGGGGTTTTCAAGACCCAGTACTTC. Its translation is CASSLDPGVFKTQYF. Filled out from reference TRBV7-2 and TRBJ2-5, the complete variable domain reads GAGVSQSPSNKVTEKGKDVELRCDPISGHTALYWYRQSLGQGLEFLIYFQGNSAPDKSGLPSDRFSAERTGGSVSTLTIQRTQQEDSAVYLCASSLDPGVFKTQYFGPGTRLLVL.

V is TRBV6-9 and J is TRBJ2-1; 14 bases are a match to TRBD2. The CDR3 is made up of 21 amino acids. Trimming removed 5 bases from V and 8 bases from J; junction bases left unmatched: 23. Germline V gene lookup returns CDR1 MNHGY and CDR2 SVAAGI. The CDR3 DNA follows: TGTGCCAGCAGTCGCCATAATCCGGGACTAGCGGGGGAGGGTTCTAGGGATGAGCAGTTCTTC. Amino acids: CASSRHNPGLAGEGSRDEQFF.

This chain uses TRBV19 with TRBJ2-2, with a weak D call TRBD2 (5 bases). Germline V lookup: CDR1 LNHDA, CDR2 SQIVND (reference sequence). The CDR3 totals 14 residues. V lost 8 bases, J lost 5 bases, and 15 bases lay in between. CDR3 protein: CASSPSEVTGELFF. The CDR3 DNA is TGTGCCAGTTCCCCGTCGGAGGTGACCGGGGAGCTGTTTTTT.

As regards this clone: An end of the junction differs from the germline gene, which may be a read error. CDR3 in DNA: TGTGCCAGCAGCTCCTACCCGATGCGAGCGGGAGTGCGCAATGAGCAGCTCTTC. Translated, it gives CASSSYPMRAGVRNEQLF. The J gene is TRBJ2-1, the V gene TRBV7-2; TRBD2 matches at 8 bases. Germline V gene lookup returns CDR1 SGHTA and CDR2 FQGNSA. The CDR3 has 18 amino acids.

This clone was counted a single time. The chain combines TRBV5-6 with TRBJ2-5; 8 nucleotides match TRBD2. V gave up 1 base and J gave up 2 bases; unmatched junction bases: 7. The germline CDR1 and CDR2 sequences are SGHDT and YYEEEE. The CDR3 runs 16 residues. Here the CDR3 reads CASSLKAGEVQETQYF. CDR3 nucleotide sequence: TGTGCCAGCAGCTTGAAAGCGGGAGAAGTACAAGAGACCCAGTACTTC.

V usage is TRBV5-4 and J usage is TRBJ2-5; 7 bases are a match to TRBD1. The CDR3 sequence is 15 residues long. The germline V gene has CDR1 SGHNT and CDR2 YYREEE (reference sequence). V was pared by 5 bases and J by 4 bases, with 11 bases of the junction left unmatched. The CDR3 DNA follows: TGTGCCAGCAGGGACAGGCGGAAGGGTGGAGAGACCCAGTACTTC. As protein: CASRDRRKGGETQYF.

The chain is built from TRBV5-1 and TRBJ1-4, with 7 bases that match TRBD1. Trimming removed 0 bases from V and 5 bases from J; junction bases left unmatched: 4. Germline V gene sequence: CDR1 SGHRS, CDR2 YFSETQ. This CDR3 is 15 amino acids long. The CDR3 sequence: CASSLGGTENEKLFF. The CDR3, as DNA: TGCGCCAGCAGCTTGGGGGGGACAGAGAATGAAAAACTGTTTTTT.

The J gene is TRBJ2-1, the V gene TRBV2; 7 nucleotides agree with TRBD1. The germline V gene encodes CDR1 SNHLY and CDR2 FYNNEI. This CDR3 spans 14 amino acids. The ends lost 7 bases at V and 3 bases at J; junction bases unmatched: 6. DNA for the CDR3: TGTGCCAGCAACCCGGGACAGAGCTACAATGAGCAGTTCTTC. The encoded protein is CASNPGQSYNEQFF.

V usage is TRBV29-1 and J usage is TRBJ2-1, with 9 bases that match TRBD2. Trimming cost V 7 bases and J 3 bases; bases outside gene matches: 4. CDR1 and CDR2 from the germline V gene are SQVTM and ANQGSEA. This CDR3 is 13 amino acids long. The CDR3 coding sequence is TGCAGCGCTGGGACTAGCCTCTACAATGAGCAGTTCTTC. Protein sequence: CSAGTSLYNEQFF.

The rearrangement links TRBV10-3 to TRBJ2-2; 8 bases are a match to TRBD1. The germline V gene has CDR1 ENHRY and CDR2 SYGVKD. V trimming: 2 bases; J trimming: 6 bases; junction bases outside the gene matches: 5. The CDR3 totals 15 residues. The CDR3 DNA reads as TGTGCCATCAGTGAGGGACAGGGAGAGGCCGGGGAGCTGTTTTTT. This encodes CAISEGQGEAGELFF.

CDR3 in DNA: TGCGCCAGCAGCCCGGGACAGGGGGCAAACACCGGGGAGCTGTTTTTT. Translated: CASSPGQGANTGELFF. V and J are TRBV4-1 and TRBJ2-2; TRBD1 aligns across 12 bases. The germline V gene has CDR1 MGHRA and CDR2 YSYEKL. CDR3 length: 16 amino acids. Unmatched junction bases numbered 2, after V lost 4 bases and J lost 2 bases.

The chain uses TRBV7-6 and TRBJ2-3; TRBD1 matches at 11 bases. The junction had 7 bases not matched to a gene; V was cut back by 2 bases and J by 3 bases. This CDR3 has 17 amino acids. Germline V CDR1 and CDR2: SGHVS, FNYEAQ. The CDR3 loop is CASSLIPGQGVTDTQYF. For the CDR3, the DNA is TGTGCCAGCAGCTTAATCCCGGGACAGGGGGTAACAGATACGCAGTATTTT.

The V call is TRBV6-1, the J call TRBJ1-3; weak D call: TRBD1 (6 bases). Germline V gene sequence: CDR1 MNHNS, CDR2 SASEGT. The CDR3 sequence is 14 residues long. Trimming pared 6 bases from V and 7 bases from J, leaving 16 bases between. CDR3 in DNA: TGTGCCAGCAGGGTACAGGGTGGATCGAACACCATATATTTT. Translation gives CASRVQGGSNTIYF.

The rearrangement uses TRBV4-2 and TRBJ1-6, with 9 positions matching TRBD1. Unmatched junction bases numbered 7, after V lost 3 bases and J lost 10 bases. CDR3 length: 15 residues. Germline CDR1 LGHNA, CDR2 YNFKEQ. DNA of the CDR3: TGTGCCAGCAGCCAGAGGGACAGGGCAAAATCACCCCTCCACTTT. It translates to CASSQRDRAKSPLHF.

The V and J genes are TRBV19 and TRBJ1-2; no definite D call. The V end was cut by 6 bases, the J end by 2 bases, with 4 bases between. The CDR3 length is 11 residues. Germline V gives CDR1 LNHDA, CDR2 SQIVND (reference sequence). CDR3 DNA sequence: TGTGCCAGTAGCCCGAACTATGGCTACACCTTC. This translates into CASSPNYGYTF.

This chain links TRBV7-7 with TRBJ2-1, with 12 nucleotides matching TRBD2. The trim removed 5 bases at V and 5 bases at J, leaving 10 bases unmatched. The length of the CDR3 is 17 residues. Germline V gives CDR1 SSHAT, CDR2 FNYEAQ (reference sequence). In DNA, the CDR3 is TGTGCCAGCAGCGCCTTTCCGGGACTAGCGGGTAACAATGAGCAGTTCTTC. As protein: CASSAFPGLAGNNEQFF.